The 8 T cell receptor beta chains below all came from one sample that was sequenced in a study of blood T cell repertoires in COVID-19. Measured with immunoSEQ multiplex PCR; TCRdb has only the in-frame clones, and not every one. The data contain 140,000 to 150,000 clones, 80% of them singletons. The specimen was peripheral blood. The receptors originated from a man aged 55 to 70 with active or convalescent COVID-19.

The rearrangement joins TRBV11-3 to TRBJ2-1; 10 bases are shared with TRBD2. The CDR3 has 14 amino acids. After removal of 5 bases from V and 9 bases from J, the junction contained 7 bases not matched to a gene. In germline, CDR1 is SGHNT, CDR2 YENEEA. The CDR3 loop reads CASSPTIAGGEQFF. The CDR3 region has the DNA TGTGCCAGCAGCCCGACGATAGCGGGAGGTGAGCAGTTCTTC.

The chain has TRBV7-2 and TRBJ1-5; D perhaps matches TRBD1 (6 bases). V was trimmed by 5 bases and J by 5 bases, leaving 13 bases between them. Germline values: CDR1 SGHTA, CDR2 FQGNSA. The CDR3 has 14 amino acids. CDR3 region: CASSPTNRDQPQHF. The CDR3 DNA follows: TGTGCCAGCAGCCCGACGAACAGGGATCAGCCCCAGCATTTT.

The gene calls are TRBV6-5 and TRBJ1-1; 9 nucleotides match TRBD1. This CDR3 comprises 11 residues. Trimming removed 6 bases from V and 10 bases from J; junction bases left unmatched: 3. Germline lookup yields CDR1 MNHEY and CDR2 SVGAGI. The CDR3 DNA is TGTGCCAGCAGCCTGACAGGGGGAGCTTTCTTT. It translates to CASSLTGGAFF.

This chain links TRBV5-1 with TRBJ2-3; TRBD2 matches at 10 bases. V trimming: 4 bases; J trimming: 5 bases; junction bases outside the gene matches: 13. The CDR3 is 17 amino acids. CDR1 SGHRS and CDR2 YFSETQ come from the germline V gene. CDR3 amino acids: CASSHGLADPRGDTQYF. The CDR3 DNA sequence: TGCGCCAGCAGCCACGGACTAGCGGACCCGCGGGGAGATACGCAGTATTTT.

This clone has more than one count but fewer than ten. The genes are TRBV15 and TRBJ2-5, with TRBD2 identical over 8 bases. The CDR3 loop spans 16 amino acids. With 8 bases clipped from V and 4 bases from J, the junction kept 15 bases outside the gene matches. Per germline, CDR1 LNHNV and CDR2 YYDKDF (reference sequence). This CDR3 reads CATATELAVLIETQYF. CDR3 nucleotide sequence: TGTGCCACCGCCACGGAACTAGCGGTCCTGATAGAGACCCAGTACTTC.

The rearrangement links TRBV5-1 to TRBJ1-1; no definite D call. The V end lost 1 base, the J end lost 1 base, and 8 bases lay between the germline ends. CDR3 length equals 14 residues. Germline V gene lookup returns CDR1 SGHRS and CDR2 YFSETQ. The CDR3 bases are TGCGCCAGCAGCTTGCAAGTAGAGAACACTGAAGCTTTCTTT. Its translation is CASSLQVENTEAFF.

The rearrangement uses TRBV3-1 (or the pseudogene TRBV3-2) and TRBJ1-6; D not resolved. The CDR3 has 15 residues. Germline CDR1 and CDR2: LGHDT and YNNKEL (reference sequence). Trimming stripped 4 bases from V and 10 bases from J, with 17 bases between. CDR3 loop: CASSPGVALGSPLHF. The CDR3 DNA follows: TGTGCCAGCAGCCCCGGGGTTGCCTTAGGATCACCCCTCCACTTT.

The V call is TRBV28, the J call TRBJ2-7; D may be TRBD1 (6 bases). This CDR3 spans 12 amino acids. The ends were cut back, 6 bases at V and 3 bases at J, with 9 bases in the middle. The germline gives CDR1 MDHEN, CDR2 SYDVKM. The CDR3 sequence: CASSGDIYEQYF. CDR3 nucleotide sequence: TGTGCCAGCAGCGGGGACATCTACGAGCAGTACTTC.